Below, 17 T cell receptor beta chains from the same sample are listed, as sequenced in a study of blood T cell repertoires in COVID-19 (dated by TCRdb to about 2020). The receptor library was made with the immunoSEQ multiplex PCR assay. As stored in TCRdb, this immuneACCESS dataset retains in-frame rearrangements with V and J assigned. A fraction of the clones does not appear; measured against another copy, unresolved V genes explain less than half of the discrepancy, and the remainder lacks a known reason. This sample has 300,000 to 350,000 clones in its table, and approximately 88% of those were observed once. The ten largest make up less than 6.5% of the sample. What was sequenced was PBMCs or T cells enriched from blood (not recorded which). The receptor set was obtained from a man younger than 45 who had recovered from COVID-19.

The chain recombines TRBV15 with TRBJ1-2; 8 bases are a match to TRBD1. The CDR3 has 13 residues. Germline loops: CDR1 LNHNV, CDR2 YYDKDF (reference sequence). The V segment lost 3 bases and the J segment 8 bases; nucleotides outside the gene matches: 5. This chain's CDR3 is CATSRDRVGGYTF. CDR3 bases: TGTGCCACCAGCAGGGACAGGGTGGGCGGCTACACCTTC.

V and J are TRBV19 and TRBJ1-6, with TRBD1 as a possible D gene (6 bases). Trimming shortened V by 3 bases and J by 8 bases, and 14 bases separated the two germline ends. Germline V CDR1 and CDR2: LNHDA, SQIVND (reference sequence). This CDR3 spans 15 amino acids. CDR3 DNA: TGTGCCAGTAGTATCGTCGGCAGGGGCGATTCACCCCTCCACTTT. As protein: CASSIVGRGDSPLHF.

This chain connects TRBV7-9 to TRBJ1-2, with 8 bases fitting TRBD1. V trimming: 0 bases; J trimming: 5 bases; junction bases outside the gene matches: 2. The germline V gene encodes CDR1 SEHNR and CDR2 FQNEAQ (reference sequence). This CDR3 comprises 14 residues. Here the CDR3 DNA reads TGTGCCAGCAGCTTAGCGGACAGGGTTTATGGCTACACCTTC. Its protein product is CASSLADRVYGYTF.

The CDR3 coding sequence is TGTGCCAGCAGTGAAGCTGGTCTAGCGGTGGGAGAGACCCAGTACTTC. This gives the protein CASSEAGLAVGETQYF. The chain is built from TRBV6-1 and TRBJ2-5; TRBD2 agrees at 7 bases. The junction had 8 bases not matched to a gene; V was cut back by 0 bases and J by 4 bases. The CDR3 length is 16 residues. The germline V gene has CDR1 MNHNS and CDR2 SASEGT.

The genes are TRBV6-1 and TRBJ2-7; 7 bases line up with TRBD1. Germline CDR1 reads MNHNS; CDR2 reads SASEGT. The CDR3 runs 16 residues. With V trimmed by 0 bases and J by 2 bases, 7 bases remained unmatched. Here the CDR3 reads CASSEAHGRGTYEQYF. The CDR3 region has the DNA TGTGCCAGCAGTGAAGCGCATGGCAGGGGGACCTACGAGCAGTACTTC.

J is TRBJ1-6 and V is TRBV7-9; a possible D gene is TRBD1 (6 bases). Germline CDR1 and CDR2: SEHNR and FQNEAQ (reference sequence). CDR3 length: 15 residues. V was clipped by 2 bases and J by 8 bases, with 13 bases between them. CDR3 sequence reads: CASSLRQAPDSPLHF. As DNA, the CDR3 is TGTGCCAGCAGCTTAAGACAGGCACCGGATTCACCCCTCCACTTT.

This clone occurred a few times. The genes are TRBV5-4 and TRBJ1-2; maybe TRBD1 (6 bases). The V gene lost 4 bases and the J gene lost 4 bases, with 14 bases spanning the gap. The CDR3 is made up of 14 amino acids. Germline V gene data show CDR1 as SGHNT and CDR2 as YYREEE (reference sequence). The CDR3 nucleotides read TGTGCCAGCAGCACGAGACAGGACCTCTATGGCTACACCTTC. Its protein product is CASSTRQDLYGYTF.

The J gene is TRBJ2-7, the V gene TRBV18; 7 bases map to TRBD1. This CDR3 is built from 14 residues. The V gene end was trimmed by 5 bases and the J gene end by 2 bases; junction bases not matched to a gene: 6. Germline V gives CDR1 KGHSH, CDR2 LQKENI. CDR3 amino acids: CASSAGTATYEQYF. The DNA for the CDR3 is TGTGCCAGCTCAGCCGGGACAGCGACCTACGAGCAGTACTTC.

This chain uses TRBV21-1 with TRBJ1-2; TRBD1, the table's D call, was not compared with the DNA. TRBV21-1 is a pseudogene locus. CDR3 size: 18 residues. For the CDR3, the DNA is TGTGCCAGCAGCAAAGGGCCCGCAGGGCACTTAACTATCTATGGCTACACCTTC. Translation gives CASSKGPAGHLTIYGYTF.

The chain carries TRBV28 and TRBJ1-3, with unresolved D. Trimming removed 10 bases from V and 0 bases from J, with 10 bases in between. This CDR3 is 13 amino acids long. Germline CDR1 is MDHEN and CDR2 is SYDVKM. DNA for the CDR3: TGTGCCACCGCGGATTTCTCTGGAAACACCATATATTTT. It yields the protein CATADFSGNTIYF.

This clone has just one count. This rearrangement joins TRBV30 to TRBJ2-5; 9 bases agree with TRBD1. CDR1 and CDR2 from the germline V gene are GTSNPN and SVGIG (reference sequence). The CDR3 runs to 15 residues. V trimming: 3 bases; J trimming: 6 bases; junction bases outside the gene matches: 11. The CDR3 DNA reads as TGTGCCTGGAGGGGGCAGACAGGGGGAGAGAAGACCCAGTACTTC. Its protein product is CAWRGQTGGEKTQYF.

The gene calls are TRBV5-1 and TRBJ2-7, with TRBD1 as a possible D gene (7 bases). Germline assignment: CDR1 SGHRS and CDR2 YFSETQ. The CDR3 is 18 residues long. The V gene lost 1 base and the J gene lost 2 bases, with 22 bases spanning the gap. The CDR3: CASSLRPAQGGTPYEQYF. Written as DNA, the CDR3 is TGCGCCAGCAGCTTGCGGCCAGCTCAGGGGGGAACCCCCTACGAGCAGTACTTC.

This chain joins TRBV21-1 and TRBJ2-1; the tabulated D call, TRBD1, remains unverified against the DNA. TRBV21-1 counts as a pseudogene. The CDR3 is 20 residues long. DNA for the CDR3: TGTGCCAGCAGCAAAGCGAGGACAGGGGCCCTCTTGATTCGGTACAATGAGCAGTTCTTC. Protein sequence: CASSKARTGALLIRYNEQFF.

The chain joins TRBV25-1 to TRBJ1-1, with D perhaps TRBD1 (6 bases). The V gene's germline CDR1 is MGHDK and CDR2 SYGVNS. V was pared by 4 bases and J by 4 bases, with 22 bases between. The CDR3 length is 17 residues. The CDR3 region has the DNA TGTGCCAGCAGTGTGAGGGCCGGGACAACCGGAAGCACTGAAGCTTTCTTT. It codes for CASSVRAGTTGSTEAFF.

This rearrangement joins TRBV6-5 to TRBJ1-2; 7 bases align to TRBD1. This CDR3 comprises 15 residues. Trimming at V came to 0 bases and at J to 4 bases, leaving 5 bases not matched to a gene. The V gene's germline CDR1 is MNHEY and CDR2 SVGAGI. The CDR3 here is CASSYSTGSVYGYTF. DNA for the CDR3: TGTGCCAGCAGTTACTCGACAGGGTCGGTCTATGGCTACACCTTC.

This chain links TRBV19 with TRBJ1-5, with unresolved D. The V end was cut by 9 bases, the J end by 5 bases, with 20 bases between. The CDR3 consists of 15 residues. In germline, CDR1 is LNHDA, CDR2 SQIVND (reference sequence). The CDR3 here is CARAAVGEVDQPQHF. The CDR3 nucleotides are TGTGCCAGAGCCGCCGTCGGGGAAGTGGATCAGCCCCAGCATTTT.

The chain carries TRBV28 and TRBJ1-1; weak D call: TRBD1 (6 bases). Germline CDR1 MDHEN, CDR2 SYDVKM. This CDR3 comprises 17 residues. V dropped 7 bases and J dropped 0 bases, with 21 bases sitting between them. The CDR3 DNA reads TGTGCCAGCACCATAGGTGTAGCGGGGGCGATGAACACTGAAGCTTTCTTT. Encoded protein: CASTIGVAGAMNTEAFF.